This T cell receptor beta chain was recovered during a study of T-cell memory formation after mild COVID-19. 5'RACE with constant-segment primers built TCRalpha and TCRbeta cDNA libraries with UMIs. TCRdb reprocessed the 5' RACE reads with MiXCR, giving one entry per CDR3 protein. Of roughly 190,000 distinct CDR3 sequences in the sample, roughly 27% were seen once. V shed 3 bases and J shed 5 bases, with 21 bases lying between them. The CDR3 is made up of 16 amino acids. Per the germline V gene, CDR1 is SGHKS and CDR2 is YYEKEE (reference sequence). A few counts support this clonotype. The clonotype was recovered from an adult woman who had mild COVID-19 (a few samples of this study predate the infection). Cell type and time point are not known. This sequence joins TRBV5-5 and TRBJ2-7; D unclear. The sequenced sample consisted of PBMCs or a T cell subset sorted from them (not recorded which). In nucleotides, the CDR3 is TGTGCCAGCAGCTCCAAAGCGTACCCCTCGTCTAACGAGCAGTACTTC. It codes for CASSSKAYPSSNEQYF.